Shown below are 6 T cell receptor beta chains from a single sample sequenced in a study of shared clonotypes between healthy human individuals. The protocol was immunoSEQ multiplex PCR, while the TCRdb copy is restricted to in-frame clones and leaves out a portion. The table includes some 2.1 million clones, roughly 95% detected once. CD8 cells classed as naive were CD45RO-negative and positively selected for CCR7, excluding terminally differentiated effector memory CD45RA+ cells. The sample taken for sequencing was naive CD8+ T cells from PBMCs. All receptors derive from a young man in good health. Some clones in this sample may be carry-over from other donors' samples.

The rearrangement joins TRBV7-9 to TRBJ1-2; no clear D gene. The CDR3 has 14 residues. Germline-derived CDR1 and CDR2 are SEHNR and FQNEAQ (reference sequence). Between the trimmed V and J ends, which lost 5 bases and 1 base, there was a span of 11 bases. The CDR3 region has the DNA TGTGCCAGCAGCCCCCGCGGGTTTAACTATGGCTACACCTTC. Its translation: CASSPRGFNYGYTF.

The chain combines TRBV28 with TRBJ2-2, with D perhaps being TRBD1 or TRBD2 (5 bases each). The CDR3 is made up of 17 amino acids. CDR1 and CDR2 from the germline V gene are MDHEN and SYDVKM. Trimming stripped 5 bases from V and 7 bases from J, with 23 bases between. The CDR3 here is CASSLPTGPKKDGELFF. CDR3 DNA: TGTGCCAGCAGTCTTCCCACGGGACCTAAGAAAGACGGGGAGCTGTTTTTT.

In regard to this clone: The sample holds other DNA sequences that translate to the same CDR3. This chain joins TRBV7-9 and TRBJ2-1; unclear D gene. The V end lost 1 base, the J end lost 4 bases, and 11 bases lay between the germline ends. This CDR3 has 15 amino acids. The germline V gene encodes CDR1 SEHNR and CDR2 FQNEAQ (reference sequence). CDR3 nucleotides: TGTGCCAGCAGCTTAGGGGCAGGCGTTTACAATGAGCAGTTCTTC. Translated: CASSLGAGVYNEQFF.

This chain joins TRBV28 and TRBJ2-1, with 9 nucleotides matching TRBD2. This CDR3 comprises 16 residues. Germline V lookup: CDR1 MDHEN, CDR2 SYDVKM. Losses at the gene ends were 5 bases for V and 3 bases for J; bases not matched to a gene: 8. CDR3 loop: CASSPIAGESYNEQFF. The CDR3 region has the DNA TGTGCCAGCAGTCCCATAGCGGGAGAGAGCTACAATGAGCAGTTCTTC. Using reference TRBV28 and TRBJ2-1 for the parts outside the CDR3, the full variable domain is DVKVTQSSRYLVKRTGEKVFLECVQDMDHENMFWYRQDPGLGLRLIYFSYDVKMKEKGDIPEGYSVSREKKERFSLILESASTNQTSMYLCASSPIAGESYNEQFFGPGTRLTVL.

The chain links TRBV15 to TRBJ1-4, with D perhaps TRBD1 (6 bases). Germline V gene data show CDR1 as LNHNV and CDR2 as YYDKDF (reference sequence). The CDR3 is made up of 14 amino acids. V shed 1 base and J shed 3 bases, with 6 bases lying between them. The CDR3 is CATSRGTANEKLFF. DNA of the CDR3: TGTGCCACCAGCAGAGGGACAGCTAATGAAAAACTGTTTTTT.

Of note for this clone: This sample includes further DNA sequences coding for the same CDR3. The V and J genes are TRBV27 and TRBJ2-7; possibly TRBD2 for D (6 bases). This CDR3 has 14 residues. V was clipped by 2 bases and J by 0 bases, with 8 bases between them. Germline V lookup: CDR1 MNHEY, CDR2 SMNVEV (reference sequence). Here the CDR3 DNA reads TGTGCCAGCAGTTTAGCGGGAAGCTCCTACGAGCAGTACTTC. Translated: CASSLAGSSYEQYF.